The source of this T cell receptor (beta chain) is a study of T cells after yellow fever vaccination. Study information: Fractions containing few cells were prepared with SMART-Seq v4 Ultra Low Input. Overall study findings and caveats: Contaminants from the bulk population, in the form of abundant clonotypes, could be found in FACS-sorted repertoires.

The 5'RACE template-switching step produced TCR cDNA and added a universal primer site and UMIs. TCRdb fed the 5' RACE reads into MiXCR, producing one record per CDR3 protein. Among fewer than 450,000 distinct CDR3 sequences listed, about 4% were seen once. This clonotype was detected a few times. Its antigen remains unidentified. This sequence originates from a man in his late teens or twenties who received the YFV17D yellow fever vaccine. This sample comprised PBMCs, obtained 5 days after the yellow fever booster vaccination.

CDR3 amino acids: CASSYSMAYEQYF. The CDR3 DNA reads TGTGCCAGCAGTTACTCTATGGCGTACGAGCAGTACTTC. This chain links TRBV6-2 or TRBV6-3 with TRBJ2-7; D is uncertain. V was cut by 0 bases and J by 4 bases, with 7 bases left in between. The V gene's germline CDR1 is MNHEY and CDR2 SVGEGT. The CDR3 is made up of 13 amino acids.